The clone carrying this T cell receptor (beta chain) was detected only once. The data stem from a study of control samples from healthy donors and cancer patients. Germline CDR1 MNHEY, CDR2 SMNVEV (reference sequence). V was trimmed by 6 bases and J by 4 bases, leaving 19 bases between them. There are 16 residues in the CDR3. The data were produced by immunoSEQ multiplex PCR, yet TCRdb's version contains in-frame clones alone and is incomplete. This table has about 120,000 clones, about 89% appearing once. This TCR derives from a man between 45 and 60 years old in good health. V and J are TRBV27 and TRBJ2-4; a weak D match, TRBD2 (5 bases). The specimen sequenced was blood. The DNA of the CDR3 is TGTGCCAGCAGGGAACTCGGACGGACTTTTAAAAACATTCAGTACTTC. It codes for CASRELGRTFKNIQYF.